The clone carrying this T cell receptor (beta chain) was found many times. What it binds is unknown. These data are taken from a study of T-cell reconstitution after alpha-beta-depleted transplantation in children. Germline V CDR1 and CDR2: SGHVS, FNYEAQ. The length of the CDR3 is 14 residues. With 1 base removed from V and 1 base from J, the gap between germline ends came to 8 bases. Study-wide findings and caveats: Newly produced T cells mostly accounted for T-cell counts and diversity one year post-transplant. At around two months after transplant, the alpha-beta T cells were reportedly derived from several hundred expanded clones that came from non-depleted graft cells. Some patients owed their high day-60 TCRbeta diversity to surviving recipient T cells and thymic progenitors.

The authors prepared the TCRbeta library with unique molecular identifiers. Using its own MiXCR run on the PCR reads, TCRdb lists one record per CDR3 protein. The sample shows 150,000 to 250,000 distinct CDR3 sequences, 5.5% to 7% of them seen only once. The TCR comes from a girl under three years old with combined immunodeficiency, due to receive a stem cell transplant. Sequencing used PBMCs, obtained before TCRalphabeta/CD19-depleted stem cell transplant. The J gene is TRBJ2-7, the V gene TRBV7-6; no clear D gene. CDR3 DNA sequence: TGTGCCAGCAGCTTAGTGGGCGGTTCCTACGAGCAGTACTTC. Residues: CASSLVGGSYEQYF. Using reference TRBV7-6 and TRBJ2-7 for the parts outside the CDR3, the full variable domain is GAGVSQSPRYKVTKRGQDVALRCDPISGHVSLYWYRQALGQGPEFLTYFNYEAQQDKSGLPNDRFSAERPEGSISTLTIQRTEQRDSAMYRCASSLVGGSYEQYFGPGTRLTVT.